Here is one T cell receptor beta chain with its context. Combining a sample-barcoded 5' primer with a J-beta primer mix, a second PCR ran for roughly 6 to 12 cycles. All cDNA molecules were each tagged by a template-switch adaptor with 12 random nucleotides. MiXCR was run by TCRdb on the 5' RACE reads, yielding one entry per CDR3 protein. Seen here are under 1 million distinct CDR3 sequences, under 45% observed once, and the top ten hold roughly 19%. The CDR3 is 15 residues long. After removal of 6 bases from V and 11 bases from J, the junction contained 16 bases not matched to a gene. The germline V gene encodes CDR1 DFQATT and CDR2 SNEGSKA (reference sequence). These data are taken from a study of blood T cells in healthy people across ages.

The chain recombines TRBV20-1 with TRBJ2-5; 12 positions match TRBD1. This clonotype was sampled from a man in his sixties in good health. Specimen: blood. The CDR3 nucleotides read TGCAGTGCAAACCGCCGGGGACAGGGGGCGCGAGAGCAGTACTTC. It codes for CSANRRGQGAREQYF.